Each of the 12 T cell receptor beta chains below was sequenced from the same sample in a study of CD8 T cells in Susac syndrome. The authors reverse transcribed about 0.5 to 1 ug RNA with random hexamers. One entry per CDR3 protein, called by TCRdb with MiXCR from the immunoSEQ multiplex PCR reads. The data contain some 190,000 distinct CDR3 sequences, over 85% of them singletons. Input material: CD4+ T cells from PBMCs. These receptors all come from a human donor in good health.

The rearrangement joins TRBV3-1 to TRBJ1-3; no definite D call. Germline V gene sequence: CDR1 LGHDT, CDR2 YNNKEL (reference sequence). The CDR3 sequence is 13 residues long. V lost 4 bases and J 3 bases, leaving 7 bases between the germline ends. CDR3 in DNA: TGTGCCAGCAGCCGATCGGTTGGAAACACCATATATTTT. Protein product: CASSRSVGNTIYF. Looking up the rest from reference TRBV3-1 and TRBJ1-3 gives the full variable domain: DTAVSQTPKYLVTQMGNDKSIKCEQNLGHDTMYWYKQDSKKFLKIMFSYNNKELIINETVPNRFSPKSPDKAHLNLHINSLELGDSAVYFCASSRSVGNTIYFGEGSWLTVV.

The J gene is TRBJ2-1, the V gene TRBV2; no clear D gene. The CDR3 runs 12 residues. Germline V gene sequence: CDR1 SNHLY, CDR2 FYNNEI. The V end lost 1 base, the J end lost 7 bases, and 5 bases lay between the germline ends. The CDR3 DNA follows: TGTGCCAGCAGTGAAGGGGAAAATGAGCAGTTCTTC. Its protein product is CASSEGENEQFF.

This clonotype was seen only once. The chain carries TRBV7-2 and TRBJ1-2, with TRBD1 matching 8 bases. This CDR3 has 13 amino acids. Unmatched junction bases numbered 7, after V lost 7 bases and J lost 6 bases. Per germline, CDR1 SGHTA and CDR2 FQGNSA. The CDR3 DNA reads as TGTGCCAGCACCCCCGACAGGGGCGATGGCTACACCTTC. This gives the protein CASTPDRGDGYTF.

The genes are TRBV30 and TRBJ2-5; 11 bases are shared with TRBD2. Germline V gene lookup returns CDR1 GTSNPN and CDR2 SVGIG (reference sequence). Unmatched junction bases numbered 10, after V lost 5 bases and J lost 5 bases. CDR3 length: 15 amino acids. CDR3: CAWWPLAGGWETQYF. The CDR3, as DNA: TGTGCCTGGTGGCCCCTAGCGGGAGGTTGGGAGACCCAGTACTTC.

The rearrangement joins TRBV5-4 to TRBJ2-3; TRBD1 matches 10 bases. CDR1 is SGHNT and CDR2 is YYREEE in the germline V gene (reference sequence). The CDR3 covers 16 residues. Losses at the gene ends were 3 bases for V and 5 bases for J; bases not matched to a gene: 9. CDR3 loop: CASSSRDRGFLDTQYF. As DNA, the CDR3 is TGTGCCAGCAGCTCCCGGGACAGGGGCTTTTTAGATACGCAGTATTTT.

This chain connects TRBV6-2 or TRBV6-3 to TRBJ1-5; D remains ambiguous. This CDR3 region has 12 residues. Between the trimmed V and J ends, which lost 6 bases and 5 bases, there was a span of 8 bases. The germline gives CDR1 MNHEY, CDR2 SVGEGT. CDR3 protein: CASSLPHQPQHF. For the CDR3, the DNA is TGTGCCAGCAGCCTACCCCATCAGCCCCAGCATTTT.

The chain couples TRBV20-1 to TRBJ2-2; D gene uncertain. Germline CDR1 and CDR2: DFQATT and SNEGSKA (reference sequence). The CDR3 has 14 residues. Trimming took 5 bases from V and 0 from J, leaving 10 bases between them. The CDR3 DNA follows: TGCAGTGCTTGGCGACCTTCGAACACCGGGGAGCTGTTTTTT. This codes for CSAWRPSNTGELFF.

This chain joins TRBV29-1 and TRBJ2-5; TRBD2 aligns across 13 bases. Trimming at V came to 7 bases and at J to 7 bases, leaving 9 bases not matched to a gene. Germline CDR1 reads SQVTM; CDR2 reads ANQGSEA. The CDR3 is 14 residues long. CDR3 residues: CSGGTSGISATQYF. Here the CDR3 DNA reads TGCAGCGGAGGGACTAGCGGGATAAGTGCGACCCAGTACTTC.

The chain couples TRBV7-2 to TRBJ2-5; no clear D gene. V lost 5 bases to trimming and J lost 2 bases, with 18 bases between them. CDR3 length equals 16 residues. Germline CDR1 and CDR2: SGHTA and FQGNSA. The CDR3 protein is CASSADQDASQETQYF. The CDR3 DNA is TGTGCCAGCAGCGCCGATCAGGACGCCTCACAAGAGACCCAGTACTTC.

J is TRBJ2-5 and V is TRBV5-6, with TRBD1 matching over 8 bases. The V gene end was trimmed by 4 bases and the J gene end by 4 bases; junction bases not matched to a gene: 9. The CDR3 has 15 residues. Per the germline V gene, CDR1 is SGHDT and CDR2 is YYEEEE. For the CDR3, the DNA is TGTGCCAGCAGCCCGGGACAGGCAGGTGGAGAGACCCAGTACTTC. Translating it yields CASSPGQAGGETQYF.

The J gene is TRBJ2-5, the V gene TRBV28, with TRBD1 matching 9 bases. This CDR3 has 16 amino acids. The germline CDR1 and CDR2 sequences are MDHEN and SYDVKM. V was pared by 4 bases and J by 0 bases, with 6 bases of the junction left unmatched. The CDR3 coding sequence is TGTGCCAGCAGTTCCCCGGACAGGGGCTACCAAGAGACCCAGTACTTC. Protein: CASSSPDRGYQETQYF. Based on the CDR3 plus reference TRBV28 and TRBJ2-5, the full variable domain is DVKVTQSSRYLVKRTGEKVFLECVQDMDHENMFWYRQDPGLGLRLIYFSYDVKMKEKGDIPEGYSVSREKKERFSLILESASTNQTSMYLCASSSPDRGYQETQYFGPGTRLLVL.

This chain uses TRBV6-2 or TRBV6-3 with TRBJ2-3; D call uncertain. Germline assignment: CDR1 MNHEY and CDR2 SVGEGT. V was trimmed by 6 bases and J by 4 bases, leaving 11 bases between them. The CDR3 covers 13 residues. CDR3 DNA: TGTGCCAGCAGATTCTTATCGGCAGATACGCAGTATTTT. Translation gives CASRFLSADTQYF.